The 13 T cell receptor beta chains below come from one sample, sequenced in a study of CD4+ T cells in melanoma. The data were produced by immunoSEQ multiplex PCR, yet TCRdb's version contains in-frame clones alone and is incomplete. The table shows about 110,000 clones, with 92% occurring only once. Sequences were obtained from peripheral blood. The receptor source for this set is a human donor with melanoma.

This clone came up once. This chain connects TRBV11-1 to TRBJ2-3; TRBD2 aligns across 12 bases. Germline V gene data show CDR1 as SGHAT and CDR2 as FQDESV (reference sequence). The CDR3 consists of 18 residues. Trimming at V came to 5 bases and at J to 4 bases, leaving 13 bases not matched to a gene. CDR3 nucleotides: TGTGCCAGCAGCGTCGCTAGCGGGGGGGCCAGGTACCCAGATACGCAGTATTTT. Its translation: CASSVASGGARYPDTQYF.

Here the CDR3 DNA reads TGTGCCAGCAGCTCACTAGCGGGAGTTAGCACCGGGGAGCTGTTTTTT. Its translation: CASSSLAGVSTGELFF. V is TRBV9 and J is TRBJ2-2, with TRBD2 identical over 11 bases. Germline assignment: CDR1 SGDLS and CDR2 YYNGEE. The J segment lost 4 bases and the V segment lost 4 bases, leaving 6 bases of the junction unmatched. The CDR3 is made up of 16 amino acids.

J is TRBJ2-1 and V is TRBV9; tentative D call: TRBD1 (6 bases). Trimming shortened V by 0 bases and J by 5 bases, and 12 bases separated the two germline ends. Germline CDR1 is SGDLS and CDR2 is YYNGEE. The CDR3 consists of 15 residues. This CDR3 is CASSVAGGANNEQFF. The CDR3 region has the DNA TGTGCCAGCAGCGTAGCTGGGGGCGCCAACAATGAGCAGTTCTTC.

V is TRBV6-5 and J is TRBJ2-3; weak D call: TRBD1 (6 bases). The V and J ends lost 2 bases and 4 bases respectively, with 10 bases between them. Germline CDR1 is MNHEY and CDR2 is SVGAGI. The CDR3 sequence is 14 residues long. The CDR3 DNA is TGTGCCAGCAGTTACAGAGGGGGATCAGATACGCAGTATTTT. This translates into CASSYRGGSDTQYF.

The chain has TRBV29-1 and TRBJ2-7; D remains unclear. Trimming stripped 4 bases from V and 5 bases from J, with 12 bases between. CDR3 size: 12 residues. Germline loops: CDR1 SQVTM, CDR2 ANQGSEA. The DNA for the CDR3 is TGCAGCGTTGTAAGCGCTACCAACGAGCAGTACTTC. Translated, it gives CSVVSATNEQYF.

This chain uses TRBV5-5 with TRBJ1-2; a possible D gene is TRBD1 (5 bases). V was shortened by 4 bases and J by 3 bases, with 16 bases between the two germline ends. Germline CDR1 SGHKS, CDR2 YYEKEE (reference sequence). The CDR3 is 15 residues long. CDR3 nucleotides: TGTGCCAGCAGCCCAACGACAGCGGGCTACTATGGCTACACCTTC. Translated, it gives CASSPTTAGYYGYTF. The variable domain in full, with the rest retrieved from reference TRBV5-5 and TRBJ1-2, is DAGVTQSPTHLIKTRGQQVTLRCSPISGHKSVSWYQQVLGQGPQFIFQYYEKEERGRGNFPDRFSARQFPNYSSELNVNALLLGDSALYLCASSPTTAGYYGYTFGSGTRLTVV.

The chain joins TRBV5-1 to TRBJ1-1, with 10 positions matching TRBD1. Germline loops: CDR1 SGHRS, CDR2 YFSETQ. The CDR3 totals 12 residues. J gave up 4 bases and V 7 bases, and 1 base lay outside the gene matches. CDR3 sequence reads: CASGTGATEAFF. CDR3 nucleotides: TGCGCCAGCGGGACAGGGGCCACTGAAGCTTTCTTT.

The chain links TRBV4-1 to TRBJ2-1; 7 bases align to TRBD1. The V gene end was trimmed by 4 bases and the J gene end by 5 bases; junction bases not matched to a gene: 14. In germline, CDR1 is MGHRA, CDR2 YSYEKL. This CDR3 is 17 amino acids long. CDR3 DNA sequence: TGCGCCAGCAGCCTCCCTCCGACAGGGAAAGGGGACAATGAGCAGTTCTTC. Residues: CASSLPPTGKGDNEQFF.

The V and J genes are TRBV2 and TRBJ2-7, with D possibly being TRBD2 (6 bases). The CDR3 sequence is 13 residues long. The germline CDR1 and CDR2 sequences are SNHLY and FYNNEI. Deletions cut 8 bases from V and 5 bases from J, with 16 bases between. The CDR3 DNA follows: TGTGCCAGCTTGGGGACTGCCCTCCACGAGCAGTACTTC. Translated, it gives CASLGTALHEQYF.

CDR3 nucleotide sequence: TGTGCCTGGAGTGTAAGGAGTACGCAGTATTTT. This sequence encodes CAWSVRSTQYF. The V call is TRBV30, the J call TRBJ2-3, with unresolved D. The CDR3 extends over 11 amino acids. V was pared by 0 bases and J by 8 bases, with 6 bases between. Germline V CDR1 and CDR2: GTSNPN, SVGIG (reference sequence).

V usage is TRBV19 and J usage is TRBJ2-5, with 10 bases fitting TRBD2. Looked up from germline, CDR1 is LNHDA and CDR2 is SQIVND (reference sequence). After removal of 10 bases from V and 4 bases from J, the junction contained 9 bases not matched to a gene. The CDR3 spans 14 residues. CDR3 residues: CATSPRLAGETQYF. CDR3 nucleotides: TGTGCCACTTCCCCTCGACTAGCGGGAGAGACCCAGTACTTC.

CDR3 protein: CASTRLAGGWETQYF. The CDR3 DNA reads as TGTGCCAGCACACGACTAGCGGGGGGCTGGGAGACCCAGTACTTC. This sequence joins TRBV11-2 and TRBJ2-5; TRBD2 matches 13 bases. The germline V gene encodes CDR1 SGHAT and CDR2 FQNNGV. J gave up 5 bases and V 7 bases, and 7 bases lay outside the gene matches. This CDR3 is 15 amino acids long.

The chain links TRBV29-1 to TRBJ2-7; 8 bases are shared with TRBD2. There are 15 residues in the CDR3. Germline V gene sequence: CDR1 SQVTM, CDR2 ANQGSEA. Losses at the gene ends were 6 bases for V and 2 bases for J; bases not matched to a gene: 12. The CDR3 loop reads CSVGRTSRGAYEQYF. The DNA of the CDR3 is TGCAGCGTGGGACGGACTAGCAGAGGGGCCTACGAGCAGTACTTC.